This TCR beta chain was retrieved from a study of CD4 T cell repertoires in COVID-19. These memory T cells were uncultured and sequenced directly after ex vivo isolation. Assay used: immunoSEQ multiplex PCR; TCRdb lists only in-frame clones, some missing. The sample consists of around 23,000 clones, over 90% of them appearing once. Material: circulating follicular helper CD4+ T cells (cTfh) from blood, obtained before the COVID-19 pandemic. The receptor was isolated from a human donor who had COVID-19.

CDR3 sequence: CASSLDPQGSYGYTF. CDR3 DNA: TGTGCCAGCAGCTTGGATCCACAGGGGTCCTATGGCTACACCTTC. The V gene is TRBV5-6, the J gene TRBJ1-2; 7 positions agree with TRBD1. The germline V gene has CDR1 SGHDT and CDR2 YYEEEE. The CDR3 sequence is 15 residues long. V dropped 0 bases and J dropped 4; count of bases not matched to a gene: 6.